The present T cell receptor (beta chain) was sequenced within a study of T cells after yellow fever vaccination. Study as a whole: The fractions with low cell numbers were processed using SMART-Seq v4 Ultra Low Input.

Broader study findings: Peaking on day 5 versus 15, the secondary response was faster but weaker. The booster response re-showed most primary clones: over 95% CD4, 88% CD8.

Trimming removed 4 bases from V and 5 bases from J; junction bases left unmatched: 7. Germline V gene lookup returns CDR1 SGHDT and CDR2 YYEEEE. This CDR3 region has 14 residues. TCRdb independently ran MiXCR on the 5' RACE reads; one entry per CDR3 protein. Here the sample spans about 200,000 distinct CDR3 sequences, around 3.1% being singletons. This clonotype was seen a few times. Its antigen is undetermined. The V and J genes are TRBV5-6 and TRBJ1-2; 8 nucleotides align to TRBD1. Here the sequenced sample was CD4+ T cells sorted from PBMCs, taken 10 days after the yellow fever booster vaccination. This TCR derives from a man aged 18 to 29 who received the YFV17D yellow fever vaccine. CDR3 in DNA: TGTGCCAGCAGCACCGGACAGGGAGAGTATGGCTACACCTTC. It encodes CASSTGQGEYGYTF.